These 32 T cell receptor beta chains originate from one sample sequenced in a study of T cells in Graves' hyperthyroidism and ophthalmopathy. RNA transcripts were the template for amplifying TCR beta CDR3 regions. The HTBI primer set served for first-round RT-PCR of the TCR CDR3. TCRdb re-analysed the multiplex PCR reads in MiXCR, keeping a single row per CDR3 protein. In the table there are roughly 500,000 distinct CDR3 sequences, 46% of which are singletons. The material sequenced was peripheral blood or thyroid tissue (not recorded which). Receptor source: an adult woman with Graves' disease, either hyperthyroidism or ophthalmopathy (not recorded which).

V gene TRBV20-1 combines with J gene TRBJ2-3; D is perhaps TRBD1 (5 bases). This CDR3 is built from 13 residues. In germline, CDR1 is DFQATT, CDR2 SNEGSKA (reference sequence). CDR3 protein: CSARRGPSDTQYF. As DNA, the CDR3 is TGCAGCGCTCGAAGGGGCCCCTCAGATACGCAGTATTTT.

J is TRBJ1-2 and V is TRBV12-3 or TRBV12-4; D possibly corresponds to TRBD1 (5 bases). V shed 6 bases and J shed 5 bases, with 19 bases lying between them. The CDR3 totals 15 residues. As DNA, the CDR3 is TGTGCCAGCAGACCGGGGCTCCCCTCCCTTTATGGCTACACCTTC. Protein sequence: CASRPGLPSLYGYTF.

The CDR3 spells CASSRLKDSAYGYTF. CDR3 DNA sequence: TGTGCCAGCAGCAGATTAAAGGACAGCGCCTATGGCTACACCTTC. V usage is TRBV5-6 and J usage is TRBJ1-2; TRBD1 might be the D (6 bases). V lost 4 bases and J lost 4, with 17 bases in between. CDR1 and CDR2 (germline): SGHDT, YYEEEE. The CDR3 spans 15 residues.

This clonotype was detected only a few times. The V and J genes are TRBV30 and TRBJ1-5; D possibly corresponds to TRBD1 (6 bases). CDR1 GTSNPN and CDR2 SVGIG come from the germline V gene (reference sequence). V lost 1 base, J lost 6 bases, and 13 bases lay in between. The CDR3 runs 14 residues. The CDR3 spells CAWSAGGAGQPQHF. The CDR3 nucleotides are TGTGCCTGGAGTGCCGGGGGCGCGGGTCAGCCCCAGCATTTT.

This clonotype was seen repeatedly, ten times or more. Written as DNA, the CDR3 is TGCAGTGCTGTTGATCTGGGACAGCCATATGGCTACACCTTC. This codes for CSAVDLGQPYGYTF. J is TRBJ1-2 and V is TRBV20-1; TRBD1 agrees at 7 bases. The germline CDR1 and CDR2 sequences are DFQATT and SNEGSKA (reference sequence). The CDR3 covers 14 residues. V was pared by 5 bases and J by 5 bases, with 11 bases of the junction left unmatched.

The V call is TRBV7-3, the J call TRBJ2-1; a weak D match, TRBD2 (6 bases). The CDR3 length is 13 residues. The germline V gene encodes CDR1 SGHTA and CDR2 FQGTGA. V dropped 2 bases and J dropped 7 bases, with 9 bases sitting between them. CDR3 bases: TGTGCCAGCAGCTTAGCTAGCGTTAATGAGCAGTTCTTC. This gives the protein CASSLASVNEQFF.

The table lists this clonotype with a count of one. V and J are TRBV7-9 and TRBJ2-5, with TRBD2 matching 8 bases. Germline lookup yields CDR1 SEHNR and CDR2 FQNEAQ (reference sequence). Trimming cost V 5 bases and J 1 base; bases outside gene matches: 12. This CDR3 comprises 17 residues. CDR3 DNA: TGTGCCAGCAGCCCAACGGGCGGGACTAGGGCCCAAGAGACCCAGTACTTC. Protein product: CASSPTGGTRAQETQYF.

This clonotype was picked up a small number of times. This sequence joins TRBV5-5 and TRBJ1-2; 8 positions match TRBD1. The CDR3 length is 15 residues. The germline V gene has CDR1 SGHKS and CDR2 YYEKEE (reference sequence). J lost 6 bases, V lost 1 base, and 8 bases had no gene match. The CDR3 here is CASSLQGAVLDGYTF. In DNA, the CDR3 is TGTGCCAGCAGCTTGCAGGGGGCGGTTTTGGATGGCTACACCTTC.

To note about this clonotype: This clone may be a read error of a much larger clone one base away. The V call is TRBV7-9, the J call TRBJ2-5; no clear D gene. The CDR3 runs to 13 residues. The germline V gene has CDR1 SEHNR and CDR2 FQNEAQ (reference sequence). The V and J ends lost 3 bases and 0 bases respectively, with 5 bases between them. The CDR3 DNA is TGTGCCAGCAGCTTTATGAACCAAGAGACCCAGTACTTC. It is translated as CASSFMNQETQYF.

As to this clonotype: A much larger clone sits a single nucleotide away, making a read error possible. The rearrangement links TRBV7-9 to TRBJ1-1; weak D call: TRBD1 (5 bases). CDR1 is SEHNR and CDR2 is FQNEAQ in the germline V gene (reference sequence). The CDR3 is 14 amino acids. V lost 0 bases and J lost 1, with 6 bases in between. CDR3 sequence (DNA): TGTGCCAGCAGCTTAGCGACAGCGAACACTGAAGCTTTCTTT. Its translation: CASSLATANTEAFF.

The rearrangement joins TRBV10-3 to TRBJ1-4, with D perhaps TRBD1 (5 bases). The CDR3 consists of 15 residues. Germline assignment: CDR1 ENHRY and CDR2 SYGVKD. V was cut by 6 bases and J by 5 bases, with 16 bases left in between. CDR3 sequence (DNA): TGTGCCATCAGACTAAATCAGGGAGGGAATGAAAAACTGTTTTTT. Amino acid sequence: CAIRLNQGGNEKLFF.

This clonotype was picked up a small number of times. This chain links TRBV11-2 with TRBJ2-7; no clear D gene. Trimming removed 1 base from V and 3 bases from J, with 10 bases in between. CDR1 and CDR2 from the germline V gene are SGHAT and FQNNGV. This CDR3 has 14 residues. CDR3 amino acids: CASSLVGRNYEQYF. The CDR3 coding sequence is TGTGCCAGCAGCTTAGTGGGCAGGAACTACGAGCAGTACTTC.

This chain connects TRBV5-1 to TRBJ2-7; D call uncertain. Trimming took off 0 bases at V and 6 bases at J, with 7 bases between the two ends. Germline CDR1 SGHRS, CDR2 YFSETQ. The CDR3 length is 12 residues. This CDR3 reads CASSLVGSEQYF. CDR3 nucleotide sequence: TGCGCCAGCAGCTTGGTGGGATCCGAGCAGTACTTC.

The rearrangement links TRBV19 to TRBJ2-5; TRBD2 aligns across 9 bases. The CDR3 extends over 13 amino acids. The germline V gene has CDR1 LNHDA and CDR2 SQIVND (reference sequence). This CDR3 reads CARGTSWRGTQYF. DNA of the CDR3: TGTGCTCGTGGGACTAGCTGGCGGGGAACCCAGTACTTC.

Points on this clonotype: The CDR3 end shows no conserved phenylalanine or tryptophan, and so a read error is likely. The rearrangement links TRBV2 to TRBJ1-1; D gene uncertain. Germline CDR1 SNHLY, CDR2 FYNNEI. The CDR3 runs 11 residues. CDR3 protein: CASRVNTGAFS. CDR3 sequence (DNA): TGTGCCAGCAGGGTGAACACTGGAGCTTTCTCT.

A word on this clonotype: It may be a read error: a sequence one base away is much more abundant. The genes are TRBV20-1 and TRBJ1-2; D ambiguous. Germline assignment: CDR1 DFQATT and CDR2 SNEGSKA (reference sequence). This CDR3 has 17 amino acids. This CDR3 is CNARDLTEKEGNYGYTF. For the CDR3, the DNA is TGCAATGCTAGAGATTTAACGGAAAAGGAAGGGAACTATGGCTACACCTTC.

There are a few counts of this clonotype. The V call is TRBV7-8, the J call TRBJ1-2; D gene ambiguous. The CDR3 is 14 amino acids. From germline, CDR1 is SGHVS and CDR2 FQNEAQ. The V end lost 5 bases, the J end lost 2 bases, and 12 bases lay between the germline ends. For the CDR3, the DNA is TGTGCCAGCAGCCCTGCTAGGTCAAACTATGGCTACACCTTC. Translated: CASSPARSNYGYTF.

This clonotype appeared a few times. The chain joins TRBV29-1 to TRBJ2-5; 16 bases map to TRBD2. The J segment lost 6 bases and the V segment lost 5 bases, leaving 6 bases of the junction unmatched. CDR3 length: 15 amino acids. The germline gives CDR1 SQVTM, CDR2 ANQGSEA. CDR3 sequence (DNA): TGCAGCGTTACGGGACTAGCGGGAGGGCTGAAGACCCAGTACTTC. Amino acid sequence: CSVTGLAGGLKTQYF.

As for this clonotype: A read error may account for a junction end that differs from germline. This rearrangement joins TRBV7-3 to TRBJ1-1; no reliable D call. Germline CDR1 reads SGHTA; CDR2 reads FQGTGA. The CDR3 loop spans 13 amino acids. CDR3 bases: TGCGCCAGCAGCTTAGTGGCATCCACTGAAGCTTTCTTT. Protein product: CASSLVASTEAFF.

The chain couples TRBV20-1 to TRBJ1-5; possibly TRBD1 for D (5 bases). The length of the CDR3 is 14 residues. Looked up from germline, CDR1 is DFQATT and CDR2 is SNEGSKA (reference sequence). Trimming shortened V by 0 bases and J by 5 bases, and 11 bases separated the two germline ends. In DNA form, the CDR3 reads TGCAGTGCTAGAGATGGGGGGAGGGATCAGCCCCAGCATTTT. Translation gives CSARDGGRDQPQHF.

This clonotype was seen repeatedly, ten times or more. The CDR3 protein is CSAEPGGVAGYGYTF. As DNA, the CDR3 is TGCAGTGCTGAACCTGGGGGGGTCGCCGGCTATGGCTACACCTTC. This sequence joins TRBV20-1 and TRBJ1-2, with D maybe TRBD1 (5 bases). The CDR3 covers 15 residues. Trimming took off 5 bases at V and 4 bases at J, with 20 bases between the two ends. CDR1 is DFQATT and CDR2 is SNEGSKA in the germline V gene (reference sequence).

This CDR3 reads CASSWGTGELFF. DNA for the CDR3: TGTGCCAGCAGTTGGGGTACCGGGGAGCTGTTTTTT. The chain has TRBV7-2 and TRBJ2-2; D is unclear. Germline assignment: CDR1 SGHTA and CDR2 FQGNSA. V lost 6 bases and J 5 bases, leaving 7 bases between the germline ends. The CDR3 contains 12 residues.

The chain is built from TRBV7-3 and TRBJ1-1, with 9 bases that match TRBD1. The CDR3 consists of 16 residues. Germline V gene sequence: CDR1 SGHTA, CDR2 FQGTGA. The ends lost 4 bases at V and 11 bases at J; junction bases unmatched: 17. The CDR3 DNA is TGTGCCAGCAGCTCCGCCCCGGGACAGGGAGGGGGGTATGCTTTCTTT. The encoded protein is CASSSAPGQGGGYAFF.

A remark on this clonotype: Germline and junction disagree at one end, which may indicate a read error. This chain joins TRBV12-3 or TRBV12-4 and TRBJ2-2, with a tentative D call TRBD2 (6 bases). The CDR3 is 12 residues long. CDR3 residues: CASSPRVEGLSF. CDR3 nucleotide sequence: TGTGCCAGCAGCCCTAGGGTGGAGGGGCTGTCTTTT.

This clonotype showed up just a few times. The CDR3 is CASSLFRPSSGNTIYF. DNA of the CDR3: TGTGCCAGCAGCTTGTTCCGCCCAAGCTCTGGAAACACCATATATTTT. The gene calls are TRBV5-4 and TRBJ1-3; D gene ambiguous. This CDR3 region has 16 residues. Trimming removed 1 base from V and 0 bases from J, with 11 bases in between. Germline V CDR1 and CDR2: SGHNT, YYREEE (reference sequence).

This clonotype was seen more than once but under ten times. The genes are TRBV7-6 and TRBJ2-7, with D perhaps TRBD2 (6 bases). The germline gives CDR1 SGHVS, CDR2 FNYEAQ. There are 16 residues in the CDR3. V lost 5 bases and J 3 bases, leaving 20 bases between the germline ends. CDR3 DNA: TGTGCCAGCAGCGTGGAAGCGGGTCCTCAAAACTACGAGCAGTACTTC. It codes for CASSVEAGPQNYEQYF.

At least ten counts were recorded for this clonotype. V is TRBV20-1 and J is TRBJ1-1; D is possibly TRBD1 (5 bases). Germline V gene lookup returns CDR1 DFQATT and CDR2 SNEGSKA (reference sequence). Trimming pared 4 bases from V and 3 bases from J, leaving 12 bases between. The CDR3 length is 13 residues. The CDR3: CSATTGPDTEAFF. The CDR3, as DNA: TGCAGTGCTACTACAGGTCCGGACACTGAAGCTTTCTTT.

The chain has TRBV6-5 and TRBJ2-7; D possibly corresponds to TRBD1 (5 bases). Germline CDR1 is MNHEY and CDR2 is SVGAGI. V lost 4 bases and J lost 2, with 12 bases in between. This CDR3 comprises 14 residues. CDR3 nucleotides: TGTGCCAGCAGTTTACTGCCAGGGACCTACGAGCAGTACTTC. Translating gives CASSLLPGTYEQYF.

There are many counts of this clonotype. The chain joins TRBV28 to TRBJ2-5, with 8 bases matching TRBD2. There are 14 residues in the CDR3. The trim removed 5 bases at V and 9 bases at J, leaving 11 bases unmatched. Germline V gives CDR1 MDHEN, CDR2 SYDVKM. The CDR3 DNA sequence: TGTGCCAGCAGTCGTCCGGGACTAGGAAGTTCCCAGTACTTC. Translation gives CASSRPGLGSSQYF.

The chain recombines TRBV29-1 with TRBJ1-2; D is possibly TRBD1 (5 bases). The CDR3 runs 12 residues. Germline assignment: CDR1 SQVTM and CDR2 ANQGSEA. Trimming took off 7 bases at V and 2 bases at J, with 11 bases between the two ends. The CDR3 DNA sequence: TGCAGCGCGGGGGGAGGAAACTATGGCTACACCTTC. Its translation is CSAGGGNYGYTF.

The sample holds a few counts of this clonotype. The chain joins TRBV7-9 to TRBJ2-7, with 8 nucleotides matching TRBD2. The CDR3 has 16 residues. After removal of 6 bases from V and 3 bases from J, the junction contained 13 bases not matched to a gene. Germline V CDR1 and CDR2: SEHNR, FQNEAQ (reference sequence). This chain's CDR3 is CASSYLAGGIIYEQYF. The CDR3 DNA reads TGTGCCAGCAGTTATTTGGCGGGAGGTATTATCTACGAGCAGTACTTC.

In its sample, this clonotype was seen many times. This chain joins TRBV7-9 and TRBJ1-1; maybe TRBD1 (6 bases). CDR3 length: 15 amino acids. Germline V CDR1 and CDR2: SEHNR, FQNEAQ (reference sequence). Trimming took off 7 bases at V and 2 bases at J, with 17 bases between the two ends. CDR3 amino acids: CASNNHRDFNTEAFF. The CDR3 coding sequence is TGTGCCAGCAACAACCACAGGGACTTCAACACTGAAGCTTTCTTT.